Listed below are T cell receptor beta chains from one sample, sequenced in a study of identical twins. One entry per CDR3 protein results from TCRdb running MiXCR on the 5' RACE reads. The sample consists of fewer than 500,000 distinct CDR3 sequences, about 24% of them appearing once. These data were also filed under a second study, of T cells expressing NK-cell markers.

The sample was CD4+ T cells sorted from blood. Source of these receptors: a woman under 30 in good health. The CDR3 runs from the conserved cysteine through the conserved F or W. Each record gives: D gene, V gene, J gene, clone size, CDR3 DNA, CDR3 protein. A D gene is named only where the DNA matches it firmly. Clone size is shown for a subset of rows, as once, few, many or a class of expanded clone.

-,TRBV11-3,TRBJ2-1,-,TGTGCCAGCAGCTTCCAGGGTGGCAATGAGCAGTTCTTC,CASSFQGGNEQFF
TRBD1,TRBV20-1,TRBJ2-3,large,TGCAGTGCCCAGGGACAGGGCCCAGATACGCAGTATTTT,CSAQGQGPDTQYF
-,TRBV12-3/TRBV12-4,TRBJ2-1,-,TGTGCCAGCAGTGGAGGCGTGAGCTCCTACAATGAGCAGTTCTTC,CASSGGVSSYNEQFF
TRBD2,TRBV12-3/TRBV12-4,TRBJ2-7,-,TGTGCCAGCAGTCTGGGACTAGCGGGGCAGTACTTC,CASSLGLAGQYF
-,TRBV30,TRBJ2-5,-,TGTGCCTGGAGTGCCCACCTTCAAGAGACCCAGTACTTC,CAWSAHLQETQYF
TRBD2,TRBV30,TRBJ2-3,-,TGTGCCTGGAGTGTGTTAGCGGGGCCCACAGATACGCAGTATTTT,CAWSVLAGPTDTQYF
TRBD1,TRBV6-1,TRBJ2-2,-,TGTGCCAGCAGTCAACGACAGGGGGCAGACGGGGAGCTGTTTTTT,CASSQRQGADGELFF
TRBD2,TRBV5-1,TRBJ2-1,-,TGCGCCAGCAGCCCGACGGGGGAGGGAGTGGGTGAGCAGTTCTTC,CASSPTGEGVGEQFF
TRBD1,TRBV29-1,TRBJ2-7,-,TGCAGCGCCGGACAGGGAAACGAGCAGTACTTC,CSAGQGNEQYF
-,TRBV4-2,TRBJ1-1,few,TGTGCCAGCAGCCACGCCGACAGAGAAGCTTTCTTT,CASSHADREAFF
-,TRBV9,TRBJ1-4,-,TGTGCCAGCAGCCCCCAGCGGGACCCCTCTGGAAAACTGTTTTTT,CASSPQRDPSGKLFF
-,TRBV3-1,TRBJ2-7,few,TGTGCCAGCAGCTATGACTCCTACGAGCAGTACTTC,CASSYDSYEQYF
-,TRBV2,TRBJ1-1,few,TGTGCCAGCAGCCACAAAAGGGCCGGGGGGTTGAACACTGAAGCTTTCTTT,CASSHKRAGGLNTEAFF
TRBD1,TRBV7-8,TRBJ2-7,few,TGTGCCAGCAGCTTAGTACAGCCCTGGACAGGGGGCTCCTACGAGCAGTACTTC,CASSLVQPWTGGSYEQYF
-,TRBV12-3/TRBV12-4,TRBJ2-5,few,TGTGCCAGCAGCCTGATCCCGCGGGGACAAGAGACCCAGTACTTC,CASSLIPRGQETQYF
TRBD1,TRBV23-1,TRBJ1-6,-,TGCGCCAGCAGTCAATCGGGACAGCATTGTAGGGATAGCTCCTATAATTCACCCCTCCACTTT,CASSQSGQHCRDSSYNSPLHF
TRBD2,TRBV5-6,TRBJ2-7,few,TGTGCCAGCAGTAGGGACCGGGAGGGCGAGCAGTACTTC,CASSRDREGEQYF
-,TRBV2,TRBJ2-7,-,TGTGCCAGCAGTGAAAGTGGAGAATACTACGAGCAGTACTTC,CASSESGEYYEQYF
-,TRBV12-3/TRBV12-4,TRBJ1-1,-,TGTGCCAGCAGTCGGGACCGGGTGAACACTGAAGCTTTCTTT,CASSRDRVNTEAFF
-,TRBV2,TRBJ1-1,many,TGTGCCAGCACGTTACAGATCCTCAACACTGAAGCTTTCTTT,CASTLQILNTEAFF
-,TRBV20-1,TRBJ2-1,-,TGCAGTGCTAGAGAAGGGGCGAGGTACAATGAGCAGTTCTTC,CSAREGARYNEQFF
TRBD2,TRBV5-1,TRBJ2-5,-,TGCGCCAGCAGCGGGGGGGTCCCGGGGCCGACGGAGACCCAGTACTTC,CASSGGVPGPTETQYF
TRBD1,TRBV20-1,TRBJ2-7,-,TGCAGTGCTAGAGATGGGACAGGGGGTAGAGGGCAGTACTTC,CSARDGTGGRGQYF
-,TRBV11-3,TRBJ2-1,-,TGTGCCAGCAGCTCTCTCCTAGATAGCGGAGAACACAATGAGCAGTTCTTC,CASSSLLDSGEHNEQFF
-,TRBV7-9,TRBJ1-4,-,TGTGCCAGCACCAACTTCGAAAAACTGTTTTTT,CASTNFEKLFF
-,TRBV10-3,TRBJ2-2,once,TGTGCCATCAGTGACCCGGGGGACGGCGCGAACACCGGGGAGCTGTTTTTT,CAISDPGDGANTGELFF
TRBD1,TRBV5-1,TRBJ2-7,-,TGCGCCAGCAGCTACGCCGACAGGGGTCGAGGCGAGCAGTACTTC,CASSYADRGRGEQYF
-,TRBV20-1,TRBJ2-3,few,TGCAGTGCTAGACCCTACCTGACTAGAATCGATACGCAGTATTTT,CSARPYLTRIDTQYF
TRBD1,TRBV5-1,TRBJ2-5,-,TGCGCCAGCAGCTGGGGAACAGGGGGAGGAGAGACCCAGTACTTC,CASSWGTGGGETQYF
-,TRBV20-1,TRBJ1-1,-,TGCAGTGCTAGAGAGGGGTTGAACACTGAAGCTTTCTTT,CSAREGLNTEAFF
-,TRBV5-1,TRBJ2-1,-,TGCGCCAGCAGCTTGGATGGACCAACGAACAATGAGCAGTTCTTC,CASSLDGPTNNEQFF
-,TRBV12-3/TRBV12-4,TRBJ2-1,few,TGTGCCAGCCGGGCAGGGGAGCAGTTCTTC,CASRAGEQFF
TRBD2,TRBV11-2,TRBJ2-1,-,TGTGCCAGCAGCTTAGTCTTGGGTGCGGGACTAGCCTACAATGAGCAGTTCTTC,CASSLVLGAGLAYNEQFF
-,TRBV12-3/TRBV12-4,TRBJ2-7,-,TGTGCCAGCAGGAAAGGGACGTCTGCCTACGAGCAGTACTTC,CASRKGTSAYEQYF
-,TRBV12-3/TRBV12-4,TRBJ2-3,-,TGTGCCAGCACCTTAAGGGGGGCGCAGTATTTT,CASTLRGAQYF
TRBD1,TRBV11-2,TRBJ2-7,few,TGTGCCAGCAGCTTCCGGGACAGGGGGCCCGAGCAGTACTTC,CASSFRDRGPEQYF
-,TRBV5-1,TRBJ1-1,-,TGCGCCAGCAGCTTAAGAGGGCCGGCCGAAGCTTTCTTT,CASSLRGPAEAFF
-,TRBV20-1,TRBJ2-6,few,TGCAGTGCTGATAGCGCTGGGGCCAACGTCCTGACTTTC,CSADSAGANVLTF
TRBD2,TRBV7-2,TRBJ2-2,few,TGTGCCAGCAGCTTAGCGGGACTAGTCACCGGGGAGCTGTTTTTT,CASSLAGLVTGELFF
TRBD1,TRBV20-1,TRBJ1-1,-,TGCAGCTTCGACAGGGGAACTGAAGCTTTCTTT,CSFDRGTEAFF
-,TRBV10-3,TRBJ1-3,-,TGTGCCACCTTGACAGGCAACTCTGGAAACACCATATATTTT,CATLTGNSGNTIYF
TRBD2,TRBV20-1,TRBJ2-7,-,TGCAGTGCTAGTGACCTAGGACTAGCGGGAGGCTACGAGCAGTACTTC,CSASDLGLAGGYEQYF
TRBD1,TRBV4-3,TRBJ2-5,few,TGCGCCAGCAGCCCTACAGGGGGCGGTGTGGGGGAGACCCAGTACTTC,CASSPTGGGVGETQYF
TRBD2,TRBV20-1,TRBJ2-1,few,TGCAGCCTTCCTAGCGGAGTCTCCTACAATGAGCAGTTCTTC,CSLPSGVSYNEQFF